The sequence of this T cell receptor beta chain was determined in a study of cytomegalovirus exposure and HLA in healthy donors. On the study more broadly: Among 150 million to 200 million T cells, an earlier analysis found roughly 100 million unique TCR beta sequences.

Study results and limitations: When analyzed later, a missense DCLRE1C variant was found to be linked to TCR beta V- and J-gene trimming. Reported findings show TCR beta sequences accurately forecast HLA-A and HLA-B alleles in most subjects. Cytomegalovirus status was reportedly diagnosed by the classifier with high specificity and sensitivity.

Both 60 Vbeta primers and 13 Jbeta primers went into the PCR. Here immunoSEQ multiplex PCR was the method, and the copy in TCRdb shows in-frame clones only, minus some. The sample has approximately 150,000 clones, 76% seen once. Of note for this clone: Its target is unknown.

CDR3 length equals 13 residues. Unmatched junction bases numbered 5, after V lost 6 bases and J lost 6 bases. The chain recombines TRBV6-7 with TRBJ1-5, with 7 bases that match TRBD1. TRBV6-7 is placed among ORFs of uncertain function. The sequencing input was PBMCs. This TCR came from a male donor in good health and CMV-seronegative. CDR3 in DNA: TGTGCCAGCAGACAGGGGCATCGTCAGCCCCAGCATTTT. It translates to CASRQGHRQPQHF.